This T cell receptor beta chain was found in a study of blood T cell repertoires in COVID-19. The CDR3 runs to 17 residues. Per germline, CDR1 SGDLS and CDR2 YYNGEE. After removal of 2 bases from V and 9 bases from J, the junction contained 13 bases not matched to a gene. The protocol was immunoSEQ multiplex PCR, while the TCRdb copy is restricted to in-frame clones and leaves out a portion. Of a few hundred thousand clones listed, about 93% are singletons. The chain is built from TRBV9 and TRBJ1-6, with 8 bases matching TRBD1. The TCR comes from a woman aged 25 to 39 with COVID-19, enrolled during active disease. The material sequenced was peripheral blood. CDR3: CASSVQGAGAMGSPLHF. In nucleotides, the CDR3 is TGTGCCAGCAGCGTCCAGGGGGCAGGGGCAATGGGTTCACCCCTCCACTTT.